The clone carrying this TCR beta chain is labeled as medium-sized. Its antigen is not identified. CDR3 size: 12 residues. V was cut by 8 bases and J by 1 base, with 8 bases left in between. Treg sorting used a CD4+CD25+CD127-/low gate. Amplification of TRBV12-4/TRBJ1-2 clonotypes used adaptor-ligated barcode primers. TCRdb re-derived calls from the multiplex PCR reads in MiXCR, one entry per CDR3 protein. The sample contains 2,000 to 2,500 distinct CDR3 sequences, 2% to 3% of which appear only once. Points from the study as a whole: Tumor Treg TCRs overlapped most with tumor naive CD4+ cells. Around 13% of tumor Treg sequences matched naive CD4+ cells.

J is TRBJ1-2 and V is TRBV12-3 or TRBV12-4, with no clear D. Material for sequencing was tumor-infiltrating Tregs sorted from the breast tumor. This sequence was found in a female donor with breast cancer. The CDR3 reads CASHHDNYGYTF. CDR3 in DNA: TGTGCCAGCCACCACGATAACTATGGCTACACCTTC.